These 31 T cell receptor beta chains share one sample of origin, sequenced in a study of T-cell memory formation after mild COVID-19. A single record per CDR3 protein comes from TCRdb applying MiXCR to the 5' RACE reads. The sample yields 300,000 to 350,000 distinct CDR3 sequences, 13% to 15% seen once. Material for sequencing was PBMCs or a T cell subset sorted from them (not recorded which). These receptors originate from a man in his late teens or twenties who had mild COVID-19 (a few samples of this study predate the infection). Cell type and time point are not known.

This chain joins TRBV7-2 and TRBJ2-7; the D gene is possibly TRBD2 (7 bases). The V and J ends lost 2 bases and 6 bases respectively, with 17 bases between them. The CDR3 consists of 15 residues. Germline V gene data show CDR1 as SGHTA and CDR2 as FQGNSA. The CDR3 DNA follows: TGTGCCAGCAGCTTAAGGGGGGGGGCCGGAGGCGAGCAGTACTTC. Protein product: CASSLRGGAGGEQYF.

The chain couples TRBV7-8 to TRBJ2-7; D gene ambiguous. The CDR3 consists of 16 residues. CDR1 is SGHVS and CDR2 is FQNEAQ in the germline V gene. Trimming pared 0 bases from V and 1 base from J, leaving 13 bases between. The CDR3 spells CASSLALVGASYEQYV. The CDR3 region has the DNA TGTGCCAGCAGCTTAGCGTTGGTCGGTGCTTCCTACGAGCAGTACGTC.

This chain joins TRBV7-6 and TRBJ2-5; tentative D call: TRBD2 (5 bases). This CDR3 is 14 amino acids long. V lost 4 bases and J 5 bases, leaving 14 bases between the germline ends. CDR1 SGHVS and CDR2 FNYEAQ come from the germline V gene. The chain's CDR3 is CASSSSLASETQYF. DNA for the CDR3: TGTGCCAGCAGCTCGTCTCTAGCTTCGGAGACCCAGTACTTC.

The chain joins TRBV5-6 to TRBJ2-2, with a weak D call TRBD1 (6 bases). Germline CDR1 reads SGHDT; CDR2 reads YYEEEE. V was trimmed by 4 bases and J by 2 bases, leaving 15 bases between them. The CDR3 is 16 amino acids. CDR3 protein: CASSGTGSENTGELFF. For the CDR3, the DNA is TGTGCCAGCAGCGGAACAGGGAGTGAAAACACCGGGGAGCTGTTTTTT.

In its sample, this clonotype was seen a few times. The genes are TRBV11-2 and TRBJ2-1; 9 nucleotides match TRBD2. The CDR3 sequence is 16 residues long. Germline V gives CDR1 SGHAT, CDR2 FQNNGV. Trimming took 1 base from V and 7 from J; bases not matched to a gene: 8. The CDR3 sequence is CASSLGGGLAGNEQFF. The CDR3 bases are TGTGCCAGCAGCTTAGGAGGGGGGCTAGCGGGGAATGAGCAGTTCTTC. Supplemented by reference TRBV11-2 and TRBJ2-1, the full variable domain reads EAGVAQSPRYKIIEKRQSVAFWCNPISGHATLYWYQQILGQGPKLLIQFQNNGVVDDSQLPKDRFSAERLKGVDSTLKIQPAKLEDSAVYLCASSLGGGLAGNEQFFGPGTRLTVL.

The sample holds a few counts of this clonotype. V and J are TRBV6-5 and TRBJ1-2; a weak D match, TRBD1 (6 bases). The CDR3 consists of 15 residues. The germline V gene encodes CDR1 MNHEY and CDR2 SVGAGI. Trimming removed 0 bases at V and 5 bases at J, with 13 bases between. The CDR3 protein is CASSYSGGHEYGYTF. CDR3 DNA: TGTGCCAGCAGTTACTCCGGGGGACACGAATATGGCTACACCTTC.

A few counts support this clonotype. The chain has TRBV29-1 and TRBJ1-1, with 7 bases that match TRBD1. The CDR3 runs to 13 residues. With 0 bases clipped from V and 11 bases from J, the junction kept 9 bases outside the gene matches. In germline, CDR1 is SQVTM, CDR2 ANQGSEA. CDR3 residues: CSVEETRDSEAFF. The CDR3 DNA follows: TGCAGCGTTGAAGAAACCCGGGACAGTGAGGCTTTCTTT.

The chain uses TRBV29-1 and TRBJ2-7; D unresolved. CDR3 size: 11 residues. Germline loops: CDR1 SQVTM, CDR2 ANQGSEA. Trimming removed 0 bases at V and 4 bases at J, with 4 bases between. The CDR3 reads CSVEDSYEQYF. CDR3 DNA: TGCAGCGTTGAAGACAGTTACGAGCAGTACTTC.

This clonotype has just a few counts. The chain carries TRBV24-1 and TRBJ2-3; TRBD1 matches 7 bases. Trimming cost V 6 bases and J 0 bases; bases outside gene matches: 2. CDR3 size: 14 residues. Germline V gene lookup returns CDR1 KGHDR and CDR2 SFDVKD. CDR3 nucleotides: TGTGCCACCAGTTCGACAGGGAGCACAGATACGCAGTATTTT. Translation gives CATSSTGSTDTQYF.

CDR3 DNA: TGTGCCAGCAGACCTATCCCGGGACAGACAAATTCACCCCTCCACTTT. Translation gives CASRPIPGQTNSPLHF. The chain combines TRBV6-5 with TRBJ1-6, with TRBD1 matching 7 bases. J gave up 7 bases and V 6 bases, and 12 bases lay outside the gene matches. The CDR3 covers 16 residues. Per germline, CDR1 MNHEY and CDR2 SVGAGI.

This clonotype was picked up a small number of times. The chain carries TRBV27 and TRBJ2-7; D remains unclear. The V and J ends lost 5 bases and 0 bases respectively, with 14 bases between them. The CDR3 runs 15 residues. Germline CDR1 MNHEY, CDR2 SMNVEV (reference sequence). The CDR3 spells CASSPLGGGSYEQYV. The CDR3 DNA follows: TGTGCCAGCAGTCCCCTGGGCGGCGGCTCCTACGAGCAGTACGTC.

V and J are TRBV27 and TRBJ1-1; 7 bases match TRBD1. Germline V CDR1 and CDR2: MNHEY, SMNVEV (reference sequence). CDR3 length: 15 amino acids. Trimming cost V 7 bases and J 1 base; bases outside gene matches: 9. CDR3 loop: CASTLGGVGNTEAFF. The CDR3 DNA is TGTGCCAGCACCCTAGGGGGCGTTGGGAACACTGAAGCTTTCTTT.

The gene calls are TRBV5-1 and TRBJ1-2, with a weak D call TRBD1 (5 bases). CDR1 and CDR2 (germline): SGHRS, YFSETQ. With 0 bases removed from V and 1 base from J, the gap between germline ends came to 13 bases. CDR3 size: 16 residues. As DNA, the CDR3 is TGCGCCAGCAGCTTGGACCCGGGACGGCTTAACTATGGCTACACCTTC. Protein product: CASSLDPGRLNYGYTF.

This clonotype showed up just a few times. V usage is TRBV3-1 and J usage is TRBJ2-1; no clear D gene. The CDR3 runs to 13 residues. CDR1 is LGHDT and CDR2 is YNNKEL in the germline V gene (reference sequence). V dropped 0 bases and J dropped 5 bases, with 5 bases sitting between them. CDR3 protein: CASSQDLDNEQFF. Written as DNA, the CDR3 is TGTGCCAGCAGCCAAGATTTAGACAATGAGCAGTTCTTC.

The genes are TRBV25-1 and TRBJ1-6; 9 bases match TRBD1. V was clipped by 5 bases and J by 10 bases; unmatched bases: 9. This CDR3 comprises 15 residues. Germline-derived CDR1 and CDR2 are MGHDK and SYGVNS. The CDR3 DNA reads TGTGCCAGCAGTCCCCTCGGGACAGGGAACTCACCCCTCCACTTT. Its translation is CASSPLGTGNSPLHF.

This clonotype has just a few counts. CDR3 loop: CASSTYRDKRPYNEQFF. The CDR3 DNA reads TGTGCCAGCAGCACCTACCGGGACAAACGCCCCTACAATGAGCAGTTCTTC. The chain uses TRBV11-2 and TRBJ2-1, with a tentative D call TRBD1 (6 bases). V shed 5 bases and J shed 2 bases, with 19 bases lying between them. The CDR3 is 17 amino acids. The germline gives CDR1 SGHAT, CDR2 FQNNGV.

At least ten counts were recorded for this clonotype. The rearrangement links TRBV4-2 to TRBJ2-5; 8 nucleotides match TRBD2. Germline V CDR1 and CDR2: LGHNA, YNFKEQ. The CDR3 sequence is 16 residues long. Germline trimming cut 3 bases from V and 1 base from J; bases unmatched to any gene: 7. For the CDR3, the DNA is TGTGCCAGCAGCCAGGAACTAGCGGCCCCCCAAGAGACCCAGTACTTC. The encoded protein is CASSQELAAPQETQYF.

This clonotype was counted between two and nine times. This chain uses TRBV7-6 with TRBJ2-2, with D possibly matching TRBD2 (6 bases). Germline V CDR1 and CDR2: SGHVS, FNYEAQ. The V end was cut by 4 bases, the J end by 6 bases, with 9 bases between. The CDR3 spans 13 residues. The CDR3 coding sequence is TGTGCCAGCAGCTATGGGGAGGCCGGGGAGCTGTTTTTT. It codes for CASSYGEAGELFF.

The chain couples TRBV3-1 to TRBJ2-6; maybe TRBD1 (6 bases). The CDR3 covers 16 residues. Trimming stripped 7 bases from V and 3 bases from J, with 16 bases between. The V gene's germline CDR1 is LGHDT and CDR2 YNNKEL (reference sequence). CDR3 in DNA: TGTGCCAGCAACCCCACATACAGGGATGGGGCCAACGTCCTGACTTTC. The encoded protein is CASNPTYRDGANVLTF. Filled out from reference TRBV3-1 and TRBJ2-6, the complete variable domain reads DTAVSQTPKYLVTQMGNDKSIKCEQNLGHDTMYWYKQDSKKFLKIMFSYNNKELIINETVPNRFSPKSPDKAHLNLHINSLELGDSAVYFCASNPTYRDGANVLTFGAGSRLTVL.

The chain is built from TRBV6-5 and TRBJ2-1; 10 bases agree with TRBD2. CDR3 length: 14 residues. Germline loops: CDR1 MNHEY, CDR2 SVGAGI. With V trimmed by 0 bases and J by 11 bases, 4 bases remained unmatched. CDR3 sequence: CASSYSPTSGKQFF. The CDR3 coding sequence is TGTGCCAGCAGTTACTCCCCTACTAGCGGGAAGCAGTTCTTC.

This chain links TRBV7-3 with TRBJ2-3; TRBD2 is a possible D gene (6 bases). V was clipped by 4 bases and J by 5 bases, with 19 bases between them. The CDR3 has 16 amino acids. Germline V CDR1 and CDR2: SGHTA, FQGTGA. The CDR3, as DNA: TGTGCCAGCAGCTCGGGGCCGGGCCTGGGGGGAGATACGCAGTATTTT. Its protein product is CASSSGPGLGGDTQYF.

In its sample, this clonotype was seen many times. The V call is TRBV6-1, the J call TRBJ1-2; D unclear. The CDR3 covers 13 residues. The V gene's germline CDR1 is MNHNS and CDR2 SASEGT. The V gene lost 6 bases and the J gene lost 3 bases, with 11 bases spanning the gap. The CDR3 sequence: CASRAGTDYGYTF. For the CDR3, the DNA is TGTGCCAGCAGGGCTGGAACAGACTATGGCTACACCTTC.

This clonotype has a handful of counts. This sequence joins TRBV25-1 and TRBJ2-5; D uncertain. The CDR3 contains 15 residues. Germline V gene data show CDR1 as MGHDK and CDR2 as SYGVNS. V was shortened by 3 bases and J by 0 bases, with 11 bases between the two germline ends. The CDR3 spells CASSDGMDDQETQYF. CDR3 in DNA: TGTGCCAGCAGTGACGGCATGGACGACCAAGAGACCCAGTACTTC.

This clonotype was detected a few times. The V and J genes are TRBV27 and TRBJ1-2, with 7 nucleotides matching TRBD1. The CDR3 extends over 16 amino acids. Germline V gene sequence: CDR1 MNHEY, CDR2 SMNVEV (reference sequence). Germline trimming cut 6 bases from V and 7 bases from J; bases unmatched to any gene: 17. The CDR3 DNA reads as TGTGCCAGCAGCCCGGGGGGCATGGGTAGGGGGCTTGGCTACACCTTC. It encodes CASSPGGMGRGLGYTF.

The chain employs TRBV6-6 and TRBJ2-3; 7 bases agree with TRBD2. This CDR3 has 14 residues. Germline assignment: CDR1 MNHNY and CDR2 SVGAGI (reference sequence). The V gene end was trimmed by 6 bases and the J gene end by 2 bases; junction bases not matched to a gene: 5. CDR3 sequence: CASSRDYITDTQYF. The CDR3 DNA reads TGTGCCAGCAGCCGGGACTATATCACAGATACGCAGTATTTT.

This clonotype was counted only a few times. The gene calls are TRBV4-1 and TRBJ2-6, with D possibly TRBD1 on 5 matching bases. CDR1 is MGHRA, CDR2 YSYEKL, per germline. CDR3 length equals 17 residues. V lost 5 bases, J lost 0 bases, and 14 bases lay in between. The CDR3 here is CASSTTRQPSGANVLTF. For the CDR3, the DNA is TGCGCCAGCAGCACCACTCGACAGCCCTCTGGGGCCAACGTCCTGACTTTC.

This clonotype came up a few times. The chain has TRBV20-1 and TRBJ2-3, with D hard to call. Trimming shortened V by 6 bases and J by 0 bases, and 16 bases separated the two germline ends. This CDR3 spans 15 amino acids. The germline gives CDR1 DFQATT, CDR2 SNEGSKA (reference sequence). The CDR3, as DNA: TGCAGTGCCCAAAACGACTTTTCTAGCACAGATACGCAGTATTTT. It yields the protein CSAQNDFSSTDTQYF.

The CDR3 protein is CASSFNPTGDIQYF. The CDR3, as DNA: TGCGCCAGCAGCTTCAACCCCACTGGGGACATTCAGTACTTC. The rearrangement joins TRBV5-1 to TRBJ2-4; no firm D call. Trimming took off 2 bases at V and 8 bases at J, with 14 bases between the two ends. CDR1 is SGHRS and CDR2 is YFSETQ in the germline V gene. The CDR3 consists of 14 residues.

The chain employs TRBV14 and TRBJ1-6; D remains unclear. V was pared by 0 bases and J by 7 bases, with 10 bases between. Germline-derived CDR1 and CDR2 are SGHDN and FVKESK. The CDR3 has 15 residues. The chain's CDR3 is CASSQEWYGNSPLHF. The CDR3 nucleotides read TGTGCCAGCAGCCAAGAGTGGTACGGGAATTCACCCCTCCACTTT.

This clonotype has only a few counts. The chain uses TRBV10-3 and TRBJ2-2; D possibly uses TRBD1 or TRBD2 (7 bases each). The germline gives CDR1 ENHRY, CDR2 SYGVKD. The CDR3 spans 17 residues. Trimming removed 3 bases at V and 5 bases at J, with 19 bases between. CDR3 in DNA: TGTGCCATCAGTGACCTCGGCGGGGGACAGACAACCGGGGAGCTGTTTTTT. This gives the protein CAISDLGGGQTTGELFF.

This clonotype was counted between two and nine times. The chain links TRBV29-1 to TRBJ2-7, with TRBD2 matching over 9 bases. CDR1 is SQVTM, CDR2 ANQGSEA, per germline. Trimming cost V 3 bases and J 3 bases; bases outside gene matches: 6. The CDR3 is made up of 14 amino acids. Here the CDR3 reads CSVEWRGGGYEQYF. DNA for the CDR3: TGCAGCGTTGAGTGGCGCGGGGGGGGCTACGAGCAGTACTTC.